The clone carrying this T cell receptor (beta chain) showed up just a few times. Its antigen is not known. These data are taken from a study of untreated major depressive disorder. Only in-frame clones appear in the TCRdb table, and some are missing; sequencing was by immunoSEQ multiplex PCR. In the table there are 20,000 or so clones, 70% to 90% of which are singletons. Study results and caveats: CD4+ T cells from depressed patients used TRBV05-01 (Vbeta 5.1) more often than controls. Private clones made up every subject's top five TRBV05-01 clones.

V gave up 2 bases and J gave up 0 bases; unmatched junction bases: 6. The V gene's germline CDR1 is GTSNPN and CDR2 SVGIG (reference sequence). The CDR3 consists of 15 residues. Controls scored 5 or less on a depressive symptom inventory and never had mood disorders. CD4+ T cells were isolated from thawed PBMCs by magnetic negative selection. Sequencing used CD4+ T cells from PBMCs. This clonotype was obtained from a woman between 25 and 40 years old in good health. The V and J genes are TRBV30 and TRBJ2-7, with 8 bases fitting TRBD1. The CDR3 sequence: CAWSSGQDDSYEQYF. CDR3 DNA sequence: TGTGCCTGGAGTTCGGGACAGGACGACTCCTACGAGCAGTACTTC.